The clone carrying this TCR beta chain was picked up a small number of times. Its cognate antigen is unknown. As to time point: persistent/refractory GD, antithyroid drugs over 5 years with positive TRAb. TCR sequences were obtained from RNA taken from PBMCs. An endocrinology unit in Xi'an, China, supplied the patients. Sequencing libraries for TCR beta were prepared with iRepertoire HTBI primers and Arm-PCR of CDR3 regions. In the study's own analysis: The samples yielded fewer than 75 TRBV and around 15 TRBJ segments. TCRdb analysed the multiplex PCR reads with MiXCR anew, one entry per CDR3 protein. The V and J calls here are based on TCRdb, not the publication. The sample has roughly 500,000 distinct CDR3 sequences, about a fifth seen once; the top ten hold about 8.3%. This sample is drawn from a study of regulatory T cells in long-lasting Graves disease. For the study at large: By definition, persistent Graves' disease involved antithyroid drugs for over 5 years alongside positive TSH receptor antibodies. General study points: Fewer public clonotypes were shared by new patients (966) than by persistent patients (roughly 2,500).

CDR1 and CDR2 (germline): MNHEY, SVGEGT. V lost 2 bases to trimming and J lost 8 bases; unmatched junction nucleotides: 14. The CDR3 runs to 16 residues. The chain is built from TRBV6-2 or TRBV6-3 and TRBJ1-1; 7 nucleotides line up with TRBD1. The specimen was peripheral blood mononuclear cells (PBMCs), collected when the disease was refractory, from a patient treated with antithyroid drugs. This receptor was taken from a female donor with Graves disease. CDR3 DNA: TGTGCCAGCAGTTACGAGGGGGCCAACACGCTGATGGAAGCTTTCTTT. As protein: CASSYEGANTLMEAFF.